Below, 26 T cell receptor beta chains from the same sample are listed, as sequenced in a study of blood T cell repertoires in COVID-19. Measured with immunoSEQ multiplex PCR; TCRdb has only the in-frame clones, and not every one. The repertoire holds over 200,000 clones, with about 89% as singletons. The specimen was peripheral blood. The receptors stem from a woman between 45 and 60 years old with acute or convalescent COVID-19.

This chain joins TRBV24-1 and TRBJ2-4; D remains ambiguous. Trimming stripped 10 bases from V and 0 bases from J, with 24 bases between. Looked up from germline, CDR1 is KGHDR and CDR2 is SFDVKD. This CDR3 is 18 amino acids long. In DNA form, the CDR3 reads TGTGCCACTACGTCCGGCAGGAACAAAGATCTAGCCAAAAACATTCAGTACTTC. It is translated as CATTSGRNKDLAKNIQYF.

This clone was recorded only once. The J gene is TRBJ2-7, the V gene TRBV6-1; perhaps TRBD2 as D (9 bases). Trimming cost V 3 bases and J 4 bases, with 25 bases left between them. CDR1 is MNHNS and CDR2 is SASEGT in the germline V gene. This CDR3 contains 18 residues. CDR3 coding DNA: TGTGCCAGCAGTGAGACAGGGGTTTCAGCGGGAGGCAGTTACGAGCAGTACTTC. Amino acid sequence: CASSETGVSAGGSYEQYF.

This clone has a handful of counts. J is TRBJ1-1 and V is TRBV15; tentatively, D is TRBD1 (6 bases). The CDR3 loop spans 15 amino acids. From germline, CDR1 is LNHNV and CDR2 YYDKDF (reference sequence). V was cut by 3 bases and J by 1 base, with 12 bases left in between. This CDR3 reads CATSRPLTGNTEAFF. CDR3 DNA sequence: TGTGCCACCAGCAGGCCTTTGACAGGGAACACTGAAGCTTTCTTT.

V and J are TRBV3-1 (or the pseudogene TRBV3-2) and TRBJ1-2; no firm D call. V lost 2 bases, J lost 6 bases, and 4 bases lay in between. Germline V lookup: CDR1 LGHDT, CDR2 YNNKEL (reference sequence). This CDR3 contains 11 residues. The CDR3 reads CASSQSDGYTF. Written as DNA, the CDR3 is TGTGCCAGCAGCCAATCGGATGGCTACACCTTC.

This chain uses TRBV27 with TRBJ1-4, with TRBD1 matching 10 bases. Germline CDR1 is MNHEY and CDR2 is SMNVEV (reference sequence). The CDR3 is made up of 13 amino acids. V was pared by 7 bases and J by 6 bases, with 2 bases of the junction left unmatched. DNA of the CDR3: TGTGCCAGCACCGGACAGGGGGATGAAAAACTGTTTTTT. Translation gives CASTGQGDEKLFF.

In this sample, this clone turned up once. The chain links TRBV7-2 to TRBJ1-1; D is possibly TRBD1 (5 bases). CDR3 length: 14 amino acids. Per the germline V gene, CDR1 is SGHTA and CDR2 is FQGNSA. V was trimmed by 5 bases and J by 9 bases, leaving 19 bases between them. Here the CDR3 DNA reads TGTGCCAGCAGCCCAACAAGGGCAGGGCAAAAAGCTTTCTTT. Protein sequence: CASSPTRAGQKAFF.

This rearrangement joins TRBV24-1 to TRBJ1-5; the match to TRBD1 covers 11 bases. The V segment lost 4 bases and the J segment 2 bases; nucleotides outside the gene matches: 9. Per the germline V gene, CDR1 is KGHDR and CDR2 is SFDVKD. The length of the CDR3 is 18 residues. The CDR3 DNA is TGTGCCACCAGTGAAGGACAGGGGGCTTTAGTGGGCAATCAGCCCCAGCATTTT. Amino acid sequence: CATSEGQGALVGNQPQHF.

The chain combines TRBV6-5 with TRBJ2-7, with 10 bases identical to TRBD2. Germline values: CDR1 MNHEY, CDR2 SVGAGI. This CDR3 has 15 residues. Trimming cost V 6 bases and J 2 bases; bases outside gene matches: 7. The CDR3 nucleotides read TGTGCCAGCAGGAGCGGGAGGGCCTCGACCTACGAGCAGTACTTC. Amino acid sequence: CASRSGRASTYEQYF.

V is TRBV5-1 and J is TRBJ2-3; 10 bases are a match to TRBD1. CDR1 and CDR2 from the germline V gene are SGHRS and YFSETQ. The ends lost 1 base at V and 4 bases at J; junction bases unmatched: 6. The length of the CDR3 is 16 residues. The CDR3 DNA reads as TGCGCCAGCAGCTTGACCCGGACAGGGGGGGCAGATACGCAGTATTTT. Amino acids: CASSLTRTGGADTQYF.

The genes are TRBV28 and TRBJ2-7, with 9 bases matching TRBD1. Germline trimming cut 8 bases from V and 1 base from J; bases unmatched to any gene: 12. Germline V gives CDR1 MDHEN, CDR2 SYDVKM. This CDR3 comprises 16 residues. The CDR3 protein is CASRIGGGQGSYEQYF. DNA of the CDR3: TGTGCCAGCCGCATAGGGGGGGGACAGGGATCCTACGAGCAGTACTTC.

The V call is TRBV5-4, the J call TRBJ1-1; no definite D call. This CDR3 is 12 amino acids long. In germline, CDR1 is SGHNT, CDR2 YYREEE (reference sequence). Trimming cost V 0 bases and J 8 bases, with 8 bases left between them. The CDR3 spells CASSLDSSEAFF. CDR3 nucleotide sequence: TGTGCCAGCAGCTTGGATTCCTCCGAAGCTTTCTTT.

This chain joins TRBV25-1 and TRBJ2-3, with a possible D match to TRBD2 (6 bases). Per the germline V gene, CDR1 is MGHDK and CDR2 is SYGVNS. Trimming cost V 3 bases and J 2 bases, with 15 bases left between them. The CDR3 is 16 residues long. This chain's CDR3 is CASSDPWGVNTDTQYF. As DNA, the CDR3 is TGTGCCAGCAGTGATCCCTGGGGGGTTAACACAGATACGCAGTATTTT.

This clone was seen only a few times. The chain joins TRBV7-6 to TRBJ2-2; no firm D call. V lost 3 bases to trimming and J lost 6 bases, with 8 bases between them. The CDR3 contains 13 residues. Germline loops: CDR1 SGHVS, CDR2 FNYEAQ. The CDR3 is CASSFPGAGELFF. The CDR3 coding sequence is TGTGCCAGCAGCTTTCCGGGTGCCGGGGAGCTGTTTTTT.

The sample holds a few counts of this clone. For the CDR3, the DNA is TGTGCCAGCAGCTTGGACAGGGAAGAGCAGTACTTC. It encodes CASSLDREEQYF. The chain combines TRBV5-4 with TRBJ2-7; TRBD1 might be the D (6 bases). Trimming shortened V by 0 bases and J by 7 bases, and 8 bases separated the two germline ends. The CDR3 totals 12 residues. Germline V CDR1 and CDR2: SGHNT, YYREEE (reference sequence).

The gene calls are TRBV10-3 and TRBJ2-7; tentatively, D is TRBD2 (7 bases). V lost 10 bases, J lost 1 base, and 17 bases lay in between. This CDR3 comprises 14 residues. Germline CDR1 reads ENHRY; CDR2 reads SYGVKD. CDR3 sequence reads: CANSQGAGSYEQYF. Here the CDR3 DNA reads TGTGCCAACTCACAGGGAGCGGGGTCCTACGAGCAGTACTTC.

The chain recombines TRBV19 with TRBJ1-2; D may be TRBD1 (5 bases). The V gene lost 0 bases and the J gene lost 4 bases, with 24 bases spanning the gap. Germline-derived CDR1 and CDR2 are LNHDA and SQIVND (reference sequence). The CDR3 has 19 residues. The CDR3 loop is CASSIDPWSVPVGGYGYTF. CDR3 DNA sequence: TGTGCCAGTAGTATAGATCCGTGGTCTGTTCCCGTGGGGGGCTATGGCTACACCTTC.

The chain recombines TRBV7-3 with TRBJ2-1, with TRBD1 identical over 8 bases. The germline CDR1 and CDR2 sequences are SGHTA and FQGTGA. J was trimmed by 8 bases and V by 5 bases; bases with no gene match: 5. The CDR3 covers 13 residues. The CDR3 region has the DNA TGTGCCAGCAGCAAGGACAGGGAGGATGAGCAGTTCTTC. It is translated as CASSKDREDEQFF.

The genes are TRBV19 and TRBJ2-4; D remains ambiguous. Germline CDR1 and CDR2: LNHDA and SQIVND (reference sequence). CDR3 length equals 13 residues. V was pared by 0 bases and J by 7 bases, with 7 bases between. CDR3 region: CASSIDLLNIQYF. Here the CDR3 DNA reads TGTGCCAGTAGTATAGATCTTCTGAACATTCAGTACTTC.

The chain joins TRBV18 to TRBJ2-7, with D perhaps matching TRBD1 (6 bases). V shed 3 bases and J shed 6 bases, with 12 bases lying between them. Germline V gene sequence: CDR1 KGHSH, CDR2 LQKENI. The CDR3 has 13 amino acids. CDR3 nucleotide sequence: TGTGCCAGCTCACCTTCACAGGGTAGCGAGCAGTACTTC. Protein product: CASSPSQGSEQYF.

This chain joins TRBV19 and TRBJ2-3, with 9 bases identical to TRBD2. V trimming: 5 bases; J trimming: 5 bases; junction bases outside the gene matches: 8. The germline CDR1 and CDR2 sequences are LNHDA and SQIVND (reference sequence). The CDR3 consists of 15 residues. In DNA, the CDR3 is TGTGCCAGTAGTCCGGGACTAGCAGTTATAGATACGCAGTATTTT. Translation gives CASSPGLAVIDTQYF.

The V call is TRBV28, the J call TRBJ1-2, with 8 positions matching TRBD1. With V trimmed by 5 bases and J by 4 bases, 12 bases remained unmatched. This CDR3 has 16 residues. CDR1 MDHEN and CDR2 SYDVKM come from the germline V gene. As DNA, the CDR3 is TGTGCCAGCAGTGGGCTAACAGGGGGAACCATCTATGGCTACACCTTC. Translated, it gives CASSGLTGGTIYGYTF.

The CDR3 sequence: CSASQQGAMKPQHF. The DNA for the CDR3 is TGCAGTGCTAGTCAGCAGGGGGCCATGAAGCCCCAGCATTTT. The V gene is TRBV20-1, the J gene TRBJ1-5, with TRBD1 matching 8 bases. V dropped 3 bases and J dropped 8; count of bases not matched to a gene: 9. CDR1 DFQATT and CDR2 SNEGSKA come from the germline V gene (reference sequence). The CDR3 spans 14 residues.

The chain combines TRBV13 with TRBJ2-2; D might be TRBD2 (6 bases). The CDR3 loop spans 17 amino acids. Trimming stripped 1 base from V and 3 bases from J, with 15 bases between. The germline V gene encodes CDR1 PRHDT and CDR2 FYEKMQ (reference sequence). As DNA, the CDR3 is TGTGCCAGCAGCTTAGCGGGAGACTTCTTTTACACCGGGGAGCTGTTTTTT. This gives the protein CASSLAGDFFYTGELFF.

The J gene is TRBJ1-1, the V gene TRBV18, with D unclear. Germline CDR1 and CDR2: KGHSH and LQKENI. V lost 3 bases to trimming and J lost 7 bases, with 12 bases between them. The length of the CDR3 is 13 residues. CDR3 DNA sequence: TGTGCCAGCTCACCCAGGTCGGAGGGTGAAGCTTTCTTT. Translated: CASSPRSEGEAFF.

This CDR3 is CASRIFDEAGELFF. The CDR3 DNA sequence: TGCGCCAGCAGGATTTTCGACGAGGCCGGGGAGCTGTTTTTT. The chain employs TRBV5-1 and TRBJ2-2; D uncertain. The V end lost 5 bases, the J end lost 6 bases, and 14 bases lay between the germline ends. This CDR3 has 14 residues. Germline V gene sequence: CDR1 SGHRS, CDR2 YFSETQ.

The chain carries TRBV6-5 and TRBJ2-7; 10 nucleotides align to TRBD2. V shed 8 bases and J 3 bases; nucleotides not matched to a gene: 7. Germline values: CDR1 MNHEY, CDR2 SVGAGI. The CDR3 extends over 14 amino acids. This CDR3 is CASGLAGDFYEQYF. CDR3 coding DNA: TGTGCCAGCGGTCTAGCGGGAGACTTCTACGAGCAGTACTTC.